Listed here is a single TCR beta chain. Its antigen is not identified. Each subset's genomic DNA was split evenly across several immunoSEQ plates. Generated by immunoSEQ multiplex PCR, the TCRdb table keeps only in-frame clones and is missing some. The sample records about 2.2 million clones, 85% to 95% being singletons. The record originates from a study of shared clonotypes between healthy human individuals. CDR1 MDHEN and CDR2 SYDVKM come from the germline V gene. This CDR3 has 14 residues. With 3 bases removed from V and 0 bases from J, the gap between germline ends came to 8 bases. CD45RO-negative cells were positively selected for CCR7, leaving out terminally differentiated effector memory CD45RA+ cells. Study-level points and caveats: Sharing across a handful of donors was seen in 4% to 5% of naive CD4 clonotypes.

This TCR came from a young man in good health. Some clones in this sample may be carry-over from other donors' samples. The chain recombines TRBV28 with TRBJ1-1; no clear D. Input material: naive CD8+ T cells from PBMCs. In DNA, the CDR3 is TGTGCCAGCAGTTTGGGGTGGATGAACACTGAAGCTTTCTTT. It specifies CASSLGWMNTEAFF.